This T cell receptor (beta chain) is from a study of T cell clonotyping in hematopoietic cell transplantation. By share, this clone counts as medium-sized. No antigen is known for it. The data were produced by immunoSEQ multiplex PCR, yet TCRdb's version contains in-frame clones alone and is incomplete. The table has roughly 5,000 clones, roughly 77% seen once. Whole-study findings and limits: Higher Inverse Simpson Index values in graft donor and pretransplant recipient predicted broader posttransplant TCR diversity.

The sample was peripheral blood mononuclear cells, taken 100 days after allogeneic stem cell transplant. This sequence was found in a female patient aged 50-59 years who had an allogeneic stem cell transplant from an unrelated donor, so the T cells may come from the graft donor. Some clones in this sample may be carry-over from other donors' samples.

The DNA for the CDR3 is TGCGCCAGCAGCCAAGAAGGTGGGACAGGGTTTGACGGCTACACCTTC. Its protein product is CASSQEGGTGFDGYTF. The chain links TRBV4-1 to TRBJ1-2; 9 bases agree with TRBD1. Germline V gene data show CDR1 as MGHRA and CDR2 as YSYEKL. The CDR3 has 16 residues. V lost 0 bases to trimming and J lost 8 bases; unmatched junction nucleotides: 10.